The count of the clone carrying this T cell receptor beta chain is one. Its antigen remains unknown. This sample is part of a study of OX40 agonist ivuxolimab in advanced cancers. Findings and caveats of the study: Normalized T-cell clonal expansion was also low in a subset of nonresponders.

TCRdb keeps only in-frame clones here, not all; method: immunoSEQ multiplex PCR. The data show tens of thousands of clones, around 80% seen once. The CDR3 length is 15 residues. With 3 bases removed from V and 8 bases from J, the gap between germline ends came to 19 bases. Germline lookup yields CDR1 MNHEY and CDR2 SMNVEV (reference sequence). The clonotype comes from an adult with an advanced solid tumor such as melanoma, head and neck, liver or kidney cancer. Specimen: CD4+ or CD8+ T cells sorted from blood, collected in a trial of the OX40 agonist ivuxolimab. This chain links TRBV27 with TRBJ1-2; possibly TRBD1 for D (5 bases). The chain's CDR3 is CASSFIPPHRSGYTF. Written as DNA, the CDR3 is TGTGCCAGCAGTTTTATCCCCCCCCACAGGTCCGGCTACACCTTC.